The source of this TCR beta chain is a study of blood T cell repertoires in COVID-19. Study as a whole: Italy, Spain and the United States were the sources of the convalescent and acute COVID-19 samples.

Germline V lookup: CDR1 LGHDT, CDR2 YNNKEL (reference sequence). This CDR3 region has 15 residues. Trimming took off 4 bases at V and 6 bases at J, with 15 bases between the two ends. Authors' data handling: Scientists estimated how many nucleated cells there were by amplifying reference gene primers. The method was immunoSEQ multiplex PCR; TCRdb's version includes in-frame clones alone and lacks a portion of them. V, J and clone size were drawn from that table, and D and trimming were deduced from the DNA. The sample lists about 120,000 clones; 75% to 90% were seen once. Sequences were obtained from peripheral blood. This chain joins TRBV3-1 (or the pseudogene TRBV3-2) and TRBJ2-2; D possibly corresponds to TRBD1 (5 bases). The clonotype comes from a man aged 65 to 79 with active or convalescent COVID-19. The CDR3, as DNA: TGTGCCAGCAGCCCGCAAGCTTTGACAGCCGGGGAGCTGTTTTTT. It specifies CASSPQALTAGELFF.